The sample holds one count of the clone carrying this T cell receptor beta chain. No antigen is known for it. This CDR3 has 11 residues. Trimming took 8 bases from V and 6 from J; bases not matched to a gene: 3. Patients were left out if they had other autoimmune diseases, uncontrolled infections, pregnancy or lactation. As the starting material, approximately 10 ml of fresh peripheral blood yielded the PBMCs. This record belongs to a study of Graves' ophthalmopathy and Graves' hyperthyroidism. Study-wide findings and caveats: In predicting ophthalmopathy progression, the model reached 70.59% sensitivity and 72.22% specificity. Distinction of ophthalmopathy from stable hyperthyroidism by a 13-signature model reached roughly 85% sensitivity and approximately 81% specificity.

Amplification of the TCR beta CDR3 regions used RNA transcripts (as template). The authors performed first-round RT-PCR with HTBI primers and then a second-round multiplex PCR. TCRdb re-called the multiplex PCR reads with MiXCR, one entry per CDR3 protein. The sample has hundreds of thousands of distinct CDR3 sequences; roughly 21% are singletons. The receptor comes from a woman between 18 and 29 years old with stable Graves' hyperthyroidism. Input material: peripheral blood. The chain is built from TRBV12-3 or TRBV12-4 and TRBJ1-2, with 7 bases that match TRBD1. CDR3 coding DNA: TGTGCCAGCGTAGGGACAGATGGCTACACCTTC. Protein sequence: CASVGTDGYTF.